This TCR beta chain was retrieved from a study of cytomegalovirus exposure and HLA in healthy donors (dated by TCRdb to 2016 to 2017). Broadly, across the study: According to an earlier analysis of around 600 of the donors, roughly 180 million T cells yielded roughly 110 million unique TCR beta sequences and about 300 Gb of sequence data. An early release that covered fewer than 750 HLA-typed donors contained approximately 300 gigabases of sequencing data and tens of millions of unique TCR sequences. Of the approximately 400 genotyped donors, approximately 80% fell in the genetic ancestry cluster associated with self-reported Caucasian donors. The aim of the study was to test whether cataloging public T cell receptors could identify signatures of past pathogen exposure. The T cell repertoires of 666 subjects were profiled by immunosequencing and related to cytomegalovirus serostatus. Besides the first cohort of roughly 640 subjects, a separate validation cohort made up of 120 different subjects was used. To predict cytomegalovirus infection status, the study combined high-throughput TCR immunosequencing, statistical association of individual TCRs with disease status, and machine learning. In a later analysis, previously published TCR beta repertoires from 500 to 750 donors were re-analyzed and high-resolution HLA genotyping was added so that TCR occurrence patterns could be studied. Rather than using new phenotypic data, the later analysis identified candidate immune exposures from TCR beta sequences and from how often those sequences occurred across donors. In an earlier analysis of roughly 540 of the donors, high-throughput TCR beta sequencing was used to judge whether each TCR beta V gene segment behaved as functional or pseudogenic. Donor age, sex, ethnicity and CMV serostatus were compiled alongside the repertoire data. Genome-wide SNP genotypes for about 55% of the roughly 670 donors were used in a later genetic analysis, which treated that subset as a discovery cohort. Every discovery cohort repertoire had been produced on one sequencing platform. Class I and class II HLA loci were covered by the typing at four-digit resolution. The number of donors typed differed by locus, with about 629-630 for A, B, C, DRB1 and DQB1, roughly 550 for DQA1, about 610 for DPA1, and around 430 for DPB1. Five DR-DQ haplotypes were treated as single units for association and clustering because of strong linkage in the cohort. Across some 400 genotyped donors of the cohort, an average of about 240,000 unique TCR beta nucleotide sequences per donor were sequenced, and 15% to 20% of those sequences were non-productive. The investigation overall reported the following: Several of the top co-occurrence clusters appeared to be linked to parvovirus B19, influenza, CMV and Epstein-Barr virus, according to a later analysis. A later analysis found that HLA-associated TCR beta chains were more clonally expanded and had lower generation probabilities than equally common non-associated chains. Because counts were too low, roughly 17 rarely observed V segments, including chromosome 9 orphons, were left out of the earlier analysis of 500 to 650 of the donors. Immune exposure information for the cohort was limited to CMV serostatus. Linkage disequilibrium might explain the correlated functional status among segregating V segments, but an unknown experimental factor could not be excluded. Roughly uniform sequencing depth across donors was assumed in presence/absence analyses, although this assumption may not hold. The study gave a list of around 170 TCR beta chains associated with cytomegalovirus. The authors suggested that the approach could potentially be generalized to other disease states and immunological phenotypes. A few of the identified cytomegalovirus-associated TCR beta chains were confirmed in vitro to be specific for cytomegalovirus antigens. A further reported finding was that TCR beta sequences accurately predicted the HLA-A and HLA-B alleles for most subjects in the first cohort. When HLA alleles, especially DR and DQ, strongly co-occurred, TCR associations were difficult to assign to individual alleles. According to a later analysis, most CMV-associated TCR beta chains appeared to be HLA-restricted, and the HLA associations seemed to be driven largely by CMV exposure. At a false discovery rate of 0.05, a later analysis linked roughly 17,000 TCR beta sequences to specific HLA alleles. In a later analysis, the rate of TCR association differed among HLA loci, with DRB1 alleles having the most associated TCRs and HLA-C alleles having the fewest. A cluster of highly shared sequence variants was judged likely to represent a technical artifact of the sequencing pipeline. Because some donors lacked HLA typing at each locus, the association tests relied only on the typed subset. In a later genetic analysis, fewer N-insertions in productive TCRs were reported among donors in an Asian-associated ancestry cluster than the approximately 670-donor mean. In an earlier analysis of around 600 of the donors, most TCR beta V segments were observed in productive rearrangements about 90% or about 30% of the time, broadly matching IMGT annotations. Most TCR sequences were observed very rarely across donors, whereas some public TCRs were present in many individuals. The classifier was reported to diagnose cytomegalovirus status with high specificity and sensitivity in both the original and validation cohorts. A later genetic analysis associated a missense DCLRE1C variant with V-gene and J-gene trimming of TCR beta chains, and an independent cohort replicated the association. The cohort was sequenced for TCR beta chains only, and without alpha or paired-chain data the features that could be detected were limited. Some IMGT-functional V segments, including TRBV6-2 and TRBV6-3, could not be told apart with the 87-base-pair reads, so those segments were excluded.

According to the germline V gene (reference sequence), CDR1 reads LNHDA and CDR2 reads SQIVND. The CDR3 sequence holds 15 residues, the cysteine and phenylalanine included. This entry keeps only the CDR3 DNA: 45 bases, framed from base 1. Cut back by 0 bases and 4 bases, the V and J ends lie 11 bases apart. The cohort was made up of under 800 healthy bone marrow donors. At the time of sampling, all cohort members were nominally healthy, though unrecorded immune exposures were likely present. The donor tested CMV seronegative and was one of the 352 seronegative cohort members. Every donor gave a peripheral blood sample, and the peripheral blood mononuclear cells from that sample were used for TCR beta sequencing. Genomic DNA was extracted from the blood cell samples with the Qiagen DNeasy Blood Extraction Kit. As concerns this clone: There is no known antigen for this receptor. No quality values exist for individual bases; no much larger clone is one base distant.

Receptor libraries were prepared by the immunoSEQ multiplex PCR assay. A mixture of 60 forward primers for TCR Vbeta segments and 13 reverse primers for TCR Jbeta segments was used in the multiplex PCR. The CDR3 region of rearranged TCR beta genes was amplified from genomic DNA by a multiplex PCR assay. On the Illumina HiSeq System, the amplified TCR beta libraries were sequenced as 87-base-pair reads. In the original analysis: A later analysis tallied approximately 87 million unique TCR beta chains across the 700 or so repertoires, and 10 million to 11 million of those chains were shared by two or more donors. Raw reads were error-corrected and collapsed into unique sequences with a nearest-neighbor algorithm that merged closely related sequences to remove PCR and sequencing errors. CDR3 sequences were aligned to IMGT reference sequences to assign V, D and J gene segments. Each retained sequence needed at least a six-nucleotide match to both a V gene segment and a J gene segment. A rearrangement was called productive if the CDR3 had no stop codons and remained in frame with V and J, and every other rearrangement was called non-productive. CDR3 was defined by IMGT convention, running from the second conserved V-encoded cysteine to the conserved J-encoded phenylalanine. The earlier analysis of approximately 500 of the donors excluded sequences that lacked an unambiguous match to a single V gene segment. In an earlier analysis of about 590 of the donors, a V segment was called functional when productive rearrangements were above 56.7%, and segregating when the standard deviation between donors exceeded 5%. A statistical classification framework was built to diagnose cytomegalovirus status from the catalog of TCR beta chain sequences. In a later analysis, V and J genes were assigned by comparing TCR nucleotide sequences against IMGT/GENE-DB human TR gene sequences. In a later analysis, CDR3 sequences and most-parsimonious VDJ recombination scenarios were assigned using the TCRdist pipeline. In a later analysis, every TCR beta chain was defined by the combination of its CDR3 amino acid sequence and its V-gene family, and reads without a unique V-gene family were dropped. In a later analysis, nearly 600 highly shared, low-generation-probability nucleotide sequences were removed to address suspected cross-contamination and a sequencing artifact. A later analysis calculated a clonal expansion index for each public chain from normalized within-repertoire ranks of inferred template counts. In a later analysis, generation probabilities were computed with a VDJ recombination model fitted to out-of-frame rearrangements, and the resulting probabilities were checked against IGoR. In a later analysis, TCR-TCR, TCR-HLA and TCR-CMV co-occurrence was scored with hypergeometric tests, and a repertoire-size bias correction was applied to TCR pairs. In a later analysis, false discovery rates were estimated by permuting HLA or CMV assignments 20 times. A later analysis grouped co-occurring TCRs with DBSCAN, adding TCRdist sequence similarity when clustering within HLA-allele-positive subsets. Repertoires with fewer than 30,000 or more than 120,000 public chains were left out of co-occurrence clustering, as were four to six repertoires with anomalous nucleotide sharing. The table was pulled from immuneACCESS by TCRdb, which kept in-frame rearrangements only. Such tables lose some clones; where checked, under half of the loss comes from unresolved V genes, and the rest has no known cause. V and J calls and clone size are those listed in that table; D and trimming were worked out from the DNA. Counted in this sample were under 150,000 clones; roughly a tenth of them appeared once. The top ten constitute 1.8% of the sample.

The source is a male donor in good health and CMV-seronegative. The sample consisted of PBMCs. This receptor chain uses TRBV19 and TRBJ2-3; tentative D gene TRBD2, with 5 bases matching. The DNA sequence is given as TGTGCCAGTAGTATAGATCGGGGAATCGCAGATACGCAGTATTTT. Its product reads: CASSIDRGIADTQYF.